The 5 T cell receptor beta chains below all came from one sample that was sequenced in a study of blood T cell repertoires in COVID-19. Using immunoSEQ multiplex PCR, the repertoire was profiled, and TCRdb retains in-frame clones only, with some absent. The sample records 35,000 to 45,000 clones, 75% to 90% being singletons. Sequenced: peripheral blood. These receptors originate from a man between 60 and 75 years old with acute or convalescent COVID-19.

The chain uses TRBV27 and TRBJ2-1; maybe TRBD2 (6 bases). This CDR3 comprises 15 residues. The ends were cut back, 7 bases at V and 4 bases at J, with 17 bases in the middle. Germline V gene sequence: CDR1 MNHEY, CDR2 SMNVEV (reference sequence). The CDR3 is CASTNGWGEYNEQFF. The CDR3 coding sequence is TGTGCCAGCACCAACGGGTGGGGGGAATACAATGAGCAGTTCTTC.

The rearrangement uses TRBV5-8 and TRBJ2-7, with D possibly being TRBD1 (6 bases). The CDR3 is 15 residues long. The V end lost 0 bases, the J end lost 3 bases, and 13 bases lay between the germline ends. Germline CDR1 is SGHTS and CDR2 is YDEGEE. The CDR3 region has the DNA TGTGCCAGCAGCTTGGCCTCTGGGGGCGGCTACGAGCAGTACGTC. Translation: CASSLASGGGYEQYV.

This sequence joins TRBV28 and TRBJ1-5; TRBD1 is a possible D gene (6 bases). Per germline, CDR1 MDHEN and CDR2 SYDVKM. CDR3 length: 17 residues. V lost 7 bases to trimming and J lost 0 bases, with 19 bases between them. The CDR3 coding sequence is TGTGCCAGCACCTCGGTTTACAGGGTTAATAGCAATCAGCCCCAGCATTTT. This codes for CASTSVYRVNSNQPQHF.

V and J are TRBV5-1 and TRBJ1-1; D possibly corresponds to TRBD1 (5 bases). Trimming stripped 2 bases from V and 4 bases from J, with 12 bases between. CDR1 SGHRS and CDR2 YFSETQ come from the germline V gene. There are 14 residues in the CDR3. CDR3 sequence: CASSFQGFGTEAFF. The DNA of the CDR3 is TGCGCCAGCAGCTTCCAGGGTTTCGGCACTGAAGCTTTCTTT.

CDR3 in DNA: TGTGCCAGCAGCTTCTCGGCGGGGGCCTATGGCTACACCTTC. Its translation is CASSFSAGAYGYTF. The chain recombines TRBV13 with TRBJ1-2, with TRBD1 as a possible D gene (6 bases). Between the trimmed V and J ends, which lost 3 bases and 4 bases, there was a span of 12 bases. Germline lookup yields CDR1 PRHDT and CDR2 FYEKMQ (reference sequence). The CDR3 covers 14 residues.